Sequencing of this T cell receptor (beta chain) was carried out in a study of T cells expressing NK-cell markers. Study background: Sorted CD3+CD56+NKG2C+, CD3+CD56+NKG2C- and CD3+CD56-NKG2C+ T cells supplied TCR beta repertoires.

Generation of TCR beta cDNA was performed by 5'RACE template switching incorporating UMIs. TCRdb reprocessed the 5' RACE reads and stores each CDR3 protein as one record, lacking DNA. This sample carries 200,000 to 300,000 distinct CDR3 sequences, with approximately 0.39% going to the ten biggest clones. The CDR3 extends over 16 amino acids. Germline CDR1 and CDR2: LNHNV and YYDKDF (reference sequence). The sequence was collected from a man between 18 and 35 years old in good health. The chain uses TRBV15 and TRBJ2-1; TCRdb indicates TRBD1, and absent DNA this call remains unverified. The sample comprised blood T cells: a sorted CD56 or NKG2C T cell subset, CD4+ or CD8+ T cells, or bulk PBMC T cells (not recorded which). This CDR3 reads CATSRGEGGPYNEQFF.